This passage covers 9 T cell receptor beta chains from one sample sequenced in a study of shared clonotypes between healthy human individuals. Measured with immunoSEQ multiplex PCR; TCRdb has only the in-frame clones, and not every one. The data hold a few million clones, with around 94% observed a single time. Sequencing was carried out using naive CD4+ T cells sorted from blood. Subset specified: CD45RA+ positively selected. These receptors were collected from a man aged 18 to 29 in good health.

The CDR3 protein is CAWSTTRTSGGRADTQYF. CDR3 in DNA: TGTGCCTGGAGTACAACCCGGACTAGCGGGGGGAGGGCAGATACGCAGTATTTT. The chain recombines TRBV30 with TRBJ2-3; 14 nucleotides agree with TRBD2. The V gene end was trimmed by 2 bases and the J gene end by 4 bases; junction bases not matched to a gene: 11. Looked up from germline, CDR1 is GTSNPN and CDR2 is SVGIG (reference sequence). The CDR3 is 18 residues long.

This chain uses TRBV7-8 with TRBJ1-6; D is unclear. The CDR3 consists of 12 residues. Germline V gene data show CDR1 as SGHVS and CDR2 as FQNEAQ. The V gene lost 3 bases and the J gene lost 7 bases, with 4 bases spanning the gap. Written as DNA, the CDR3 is TGTGCCAGCAGCTTGGACAATTCACCCCTCCACTTT. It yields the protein CASSLDNSPLHF. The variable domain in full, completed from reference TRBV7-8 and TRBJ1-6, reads GAGVSQSPRYKVAKRGQDVALRCDPISGHVSLFWYQQALGQGPEFLTYFQNEAQLDKSGLPSDRFFAERPEGSVSTLKIQRTQQEDSAVYLCASSLDNSPLHFGNGTRLTVT.

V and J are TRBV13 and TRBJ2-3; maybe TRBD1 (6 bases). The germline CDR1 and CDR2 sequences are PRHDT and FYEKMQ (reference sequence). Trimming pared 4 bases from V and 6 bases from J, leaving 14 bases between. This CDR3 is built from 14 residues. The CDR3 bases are TGTGCCAGCAGCTCAGGACAGACTGTCGATACGCAGTATTTT. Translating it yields CASSSGQTVDTQYF.

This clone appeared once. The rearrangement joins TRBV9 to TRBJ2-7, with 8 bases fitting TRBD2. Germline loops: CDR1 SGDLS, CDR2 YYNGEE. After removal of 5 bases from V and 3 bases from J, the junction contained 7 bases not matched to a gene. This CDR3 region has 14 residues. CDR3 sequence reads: CASSQGTSFYEQYF. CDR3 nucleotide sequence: TGTGCCAGCAGTCAAGGGACTAGTTTCTACGAGCAGTACTTC.

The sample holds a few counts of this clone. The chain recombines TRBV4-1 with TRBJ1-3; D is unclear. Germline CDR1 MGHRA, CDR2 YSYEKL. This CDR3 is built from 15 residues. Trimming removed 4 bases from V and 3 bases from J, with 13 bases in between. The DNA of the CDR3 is TGCGCCAGCAGCCCCAAAACTCCCGGTGGAAACACCATATATTTT. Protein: CASSPKTPGGNTIYF.

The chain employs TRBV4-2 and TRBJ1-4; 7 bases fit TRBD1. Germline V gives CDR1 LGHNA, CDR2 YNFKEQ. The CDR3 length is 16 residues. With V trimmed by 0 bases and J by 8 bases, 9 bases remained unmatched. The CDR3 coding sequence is TGTGCCAGCAGCCAAGATCTGGTGGCAGGGGGAGAAAAACTGTTTTTT. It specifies CASSQDLVAGGEKLFF.

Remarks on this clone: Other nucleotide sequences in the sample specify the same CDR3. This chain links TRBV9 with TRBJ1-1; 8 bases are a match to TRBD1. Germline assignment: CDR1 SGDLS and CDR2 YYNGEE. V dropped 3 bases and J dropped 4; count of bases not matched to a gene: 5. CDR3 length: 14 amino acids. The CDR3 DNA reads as TGTGCCAGCAGCGCCGGACAGGGAGGCACTGAAGCTTTCTTT. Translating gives CASSAGQGGTEAFF.

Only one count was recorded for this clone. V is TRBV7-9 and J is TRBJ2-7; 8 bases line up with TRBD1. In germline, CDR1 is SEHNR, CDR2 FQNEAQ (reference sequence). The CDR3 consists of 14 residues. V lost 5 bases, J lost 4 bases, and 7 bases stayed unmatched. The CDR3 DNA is TGTGCCAGCAGCACTCGGGACAGGTTTTACGAGCAGTACTTC. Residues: CASSTRDRFYEQYF. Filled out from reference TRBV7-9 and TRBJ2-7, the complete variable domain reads DTGVSQNPRHKITKRGQNVTFRCDPISEHNRLYWYRQTLGQGPEFLTYFQNEAQLEKSRLLSDRFSAERPKGSFSTLEIQRTEQGDSAMYLCASSTRDRFYEQYFGPGTRLTVT.

The CDR3 spells CASSQPGAAKETQYF. DNA for the CDR3: TGTGCCAGCAGCCAACCCGGGGCAGCAAAAGAGACCCAGTACTTC. The chain has TRBV11-2 and TRBJ2-5; D tentatively reads TRBD1 or TRBD2 (5 bases each). Germline loops: CDR1 SGHAT, CDR2 FQNNGV. The CDR3 has 15 residues. The germline V and J ends were trimmed by 5 bases and 3 bases, with 16 bases remaining between them.